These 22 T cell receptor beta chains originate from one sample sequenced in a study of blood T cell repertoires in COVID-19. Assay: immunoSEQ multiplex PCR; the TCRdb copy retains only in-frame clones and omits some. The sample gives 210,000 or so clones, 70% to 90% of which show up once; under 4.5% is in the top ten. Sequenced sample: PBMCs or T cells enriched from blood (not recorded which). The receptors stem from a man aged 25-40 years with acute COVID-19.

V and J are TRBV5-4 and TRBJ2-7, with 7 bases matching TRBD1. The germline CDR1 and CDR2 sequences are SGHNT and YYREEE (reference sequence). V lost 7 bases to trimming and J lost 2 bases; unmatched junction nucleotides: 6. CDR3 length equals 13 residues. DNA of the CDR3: TGTGCCAGCGGCATGGACAGGACCTACGAGCAGTACTTC. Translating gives CASGMDRTYEQYF.

CDR3 sequence reads: CASSQEKGFGNTIYF. In DNA form, the CDR3 reads TGCGCCAGCAGCCAAGAAAAGGGGTTTGGAAACACCATATATTTT. V is TRBV4-1 and J is TRBJ1-3, with D tentatively TRBD1 (5 bases). Germline V gene lookup returns CDR1 MGHRA and CDR2 YSYEKL. Deletions cut 0 bases from V and 3 bases from J, with 9 bases between. CDR3 size: 15 residues.

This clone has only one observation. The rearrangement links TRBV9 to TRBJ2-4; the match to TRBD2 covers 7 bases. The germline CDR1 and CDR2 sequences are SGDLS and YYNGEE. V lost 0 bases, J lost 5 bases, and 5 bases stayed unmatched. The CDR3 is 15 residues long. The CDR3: CASSVGGGEENIQYF. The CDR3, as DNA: TGTGCCAGCAGCGTAGGCGGGGGAGAAGAAAACATTCAGTACTTC.

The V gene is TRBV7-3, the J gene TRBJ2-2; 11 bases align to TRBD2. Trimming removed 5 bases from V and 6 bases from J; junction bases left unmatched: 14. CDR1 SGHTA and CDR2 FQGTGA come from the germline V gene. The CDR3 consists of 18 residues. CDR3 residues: CASSRLTTSGGSAGELFF. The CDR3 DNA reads TGTGCCAGCAGCCGGTTGACTACTAGCGGGGGATCGGCCGGGGAGCTGTTTTTT.

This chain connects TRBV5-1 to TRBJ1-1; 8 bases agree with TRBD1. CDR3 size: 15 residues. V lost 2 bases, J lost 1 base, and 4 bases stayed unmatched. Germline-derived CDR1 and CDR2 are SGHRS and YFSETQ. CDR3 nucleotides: TGCGCCAGCAGCTTCGCAGGGGGCGCGAACACTGAAGCTTTCTTT. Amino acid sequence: CASSFAGGANTEAFF.

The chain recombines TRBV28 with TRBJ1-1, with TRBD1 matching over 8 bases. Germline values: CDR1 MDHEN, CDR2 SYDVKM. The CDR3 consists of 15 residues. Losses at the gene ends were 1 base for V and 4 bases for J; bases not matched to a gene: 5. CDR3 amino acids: CASSLLQGVGTEAFF. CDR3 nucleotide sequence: TGTGCCAGCAGTTTATTACAGGGGGTCGGCACTGAAGCTTTCTTT.

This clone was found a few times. CDR3 bases: TGTGCCAGCAGTGATCAGGGTATTATTGAAGCTTTCTTT. Protein sequence: CASSDQGIIEAFF. The chain employs TRBV2 and TRBJ1-1; a possible D gene is TRBD1 (5 bases). This CDR3 has 13 residues. Germline V lookup: CDR1 SNHLY, CDR2 FYNNEI. V was clipped by 3 bases and J by 7 bases, with 12 bases between them.

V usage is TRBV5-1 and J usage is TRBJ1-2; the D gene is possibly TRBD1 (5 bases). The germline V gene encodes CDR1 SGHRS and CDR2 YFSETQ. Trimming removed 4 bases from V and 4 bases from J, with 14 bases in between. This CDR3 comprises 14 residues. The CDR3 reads CASSPGRASYGYTF. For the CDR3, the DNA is TGCGCCAGCAGCCCAGGCAGGGCTAGCTATGGCTACACCTTC.

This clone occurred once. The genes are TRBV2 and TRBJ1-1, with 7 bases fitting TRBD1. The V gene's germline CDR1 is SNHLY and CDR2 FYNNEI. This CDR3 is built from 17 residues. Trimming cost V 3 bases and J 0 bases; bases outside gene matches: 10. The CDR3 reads CASSERTGALLNTEAFF. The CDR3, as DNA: TGTGCCAGCAGTGAGAGGACAGGAGCCCTCTTGAACACTGAAGCTTTCTTT.

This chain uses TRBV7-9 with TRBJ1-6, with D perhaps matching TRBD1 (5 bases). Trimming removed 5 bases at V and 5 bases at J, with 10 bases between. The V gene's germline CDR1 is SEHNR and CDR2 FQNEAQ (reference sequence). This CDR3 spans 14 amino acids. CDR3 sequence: CASSREGDNSPLHF. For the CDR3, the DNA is TGTGCCAGCAGCCGAGAAGGGGATAATTCACCCCTCCACTTT. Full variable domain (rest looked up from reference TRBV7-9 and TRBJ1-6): DTGVSQNPRHKITKRGQNVTFRCDPISEHNRLYWYRQTLGQGPEFLTYFQNEAQLEKSRLLSDRFSAERPKGSFSTLEIQRTEQGDSAMYLCASSREGDNSPLHFGNGTRLTVT.

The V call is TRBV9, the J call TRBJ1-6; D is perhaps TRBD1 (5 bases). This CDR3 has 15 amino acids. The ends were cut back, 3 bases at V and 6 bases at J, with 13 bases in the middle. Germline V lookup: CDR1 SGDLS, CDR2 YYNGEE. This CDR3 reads CASSGQGAINSPLHF. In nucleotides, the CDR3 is TGTGCCAGCAGCGGGCAAGGGGCTATTAATTCACCCCTCCACTTT. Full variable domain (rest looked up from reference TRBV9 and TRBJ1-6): DSGVTQTPKHLITATGQRVTLRCSPRSGDLSVYWYQQSLDQGLQFLIQYYNGEERAKGNILERFSAQQFPDLHSELNLSSLELGDSALYFCASSGQGAINSPLHFGNGTRLTVT.

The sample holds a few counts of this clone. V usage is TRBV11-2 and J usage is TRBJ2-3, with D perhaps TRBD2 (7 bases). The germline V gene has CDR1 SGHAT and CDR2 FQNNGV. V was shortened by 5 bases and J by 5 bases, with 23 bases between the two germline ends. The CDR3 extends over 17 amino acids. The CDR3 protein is CASSPLGRGALGDTQYF. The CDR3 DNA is TGTGCCAGCAGCCCTCTGGGCCGGGGGGCCTTGGGAGATACGCAGTATTTT.

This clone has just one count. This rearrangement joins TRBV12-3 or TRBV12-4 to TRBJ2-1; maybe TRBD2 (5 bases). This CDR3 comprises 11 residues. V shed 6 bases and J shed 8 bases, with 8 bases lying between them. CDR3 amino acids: CASSPRDEQFF. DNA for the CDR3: TGTGCCAGCAGCCCGCGGGATGAGCAGTTCTTC.

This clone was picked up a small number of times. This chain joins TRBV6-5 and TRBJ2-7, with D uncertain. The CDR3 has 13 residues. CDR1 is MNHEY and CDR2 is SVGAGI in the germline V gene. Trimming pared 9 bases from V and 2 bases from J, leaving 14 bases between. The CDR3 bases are TGTGCCAGTAAACCCACAGACCCCTACGAGCAGTACTTC. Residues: CASKPTDPYEQYF.

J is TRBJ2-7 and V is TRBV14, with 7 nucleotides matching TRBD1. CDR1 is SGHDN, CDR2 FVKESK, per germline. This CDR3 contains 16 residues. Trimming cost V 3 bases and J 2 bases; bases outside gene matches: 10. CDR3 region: CASSQISRQGTYEQYF. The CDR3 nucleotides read TGTGCCAGCAGCCAGATTTCGAGACAGGGAACCTACGAGCAGTACTTC.

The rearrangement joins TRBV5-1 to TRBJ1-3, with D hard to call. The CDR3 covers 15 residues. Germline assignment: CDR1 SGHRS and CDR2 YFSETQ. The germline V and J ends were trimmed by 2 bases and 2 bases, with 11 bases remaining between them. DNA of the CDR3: TGCGCCAGCAGCTTATCGGGAGGAACTGGAAACACCATATATTTT. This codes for CASSLSGGTGNTIYF.

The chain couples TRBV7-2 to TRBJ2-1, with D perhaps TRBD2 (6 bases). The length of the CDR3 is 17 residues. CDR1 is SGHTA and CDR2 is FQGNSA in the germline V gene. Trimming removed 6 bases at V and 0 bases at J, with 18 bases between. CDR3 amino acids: CASRPTSLSSSYNEQFF. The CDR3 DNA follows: TGTGCCAGCAGACCCACTAGCCTGTCGAGCTCCTACAATGAGCAGTTCTTC.

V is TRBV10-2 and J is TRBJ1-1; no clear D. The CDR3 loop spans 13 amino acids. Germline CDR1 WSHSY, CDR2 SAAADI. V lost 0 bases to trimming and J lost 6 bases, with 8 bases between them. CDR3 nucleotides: TGCGCCAGCAGTGAGTCCAATCGCGCTGAAGCTTTCTTT. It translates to CASSESNRAEAFF.

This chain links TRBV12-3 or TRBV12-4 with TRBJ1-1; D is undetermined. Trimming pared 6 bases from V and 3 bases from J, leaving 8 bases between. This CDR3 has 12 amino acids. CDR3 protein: CASREHDTEAFF. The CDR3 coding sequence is TGTGCCAGCAGAGAACATGACACTGAAGCTTTCTTT.

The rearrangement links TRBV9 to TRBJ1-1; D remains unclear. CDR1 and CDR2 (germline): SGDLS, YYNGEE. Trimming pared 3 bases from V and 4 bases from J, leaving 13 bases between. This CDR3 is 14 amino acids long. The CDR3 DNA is TGTGCCAGCAGCGCACGGACGGGATTCACTGAAGCTTTCTTT. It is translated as CASSARTGFTEAFF.

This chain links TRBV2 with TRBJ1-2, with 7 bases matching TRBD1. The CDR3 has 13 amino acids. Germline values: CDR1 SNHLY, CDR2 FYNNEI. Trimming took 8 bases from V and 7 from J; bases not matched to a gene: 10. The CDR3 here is CASLLQGFRGYTF. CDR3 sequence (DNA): TGTGCCAGCTTATTACAGGGGTTTCGTGGCTACACCTTC.

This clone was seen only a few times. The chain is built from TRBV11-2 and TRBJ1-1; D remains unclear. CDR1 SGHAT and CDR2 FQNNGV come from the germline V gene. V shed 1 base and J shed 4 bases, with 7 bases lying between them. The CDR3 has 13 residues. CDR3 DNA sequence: TGTGCCAGCAGCTTAGTCAGGTTCACTGAAGCTTTCTTT. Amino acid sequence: CASSLVRFTEAFF.